The 8 T cell receptor beta chains below all came from one sample that was sequenced in a study of T cells in women clearing cervical HPV infection. Some clones are missing from TCRdb's copy, which holds only in-frame ones; the method was immunoSEQ multiplex PCR. The data include roughly 38,000 clones; the top ten clones carry just under 6.5%. The sequencing sample was made of blood buffy coat. The receptors shown here come from a woman between 18 and 69 years old with a cervical HPV16 infection that either progressed to CIN3+ or cleared (not recorded which).

Concerning this clone: The read halts 3 residues ahead of the CDR3 end, with the missing end drawn from the germline J gene. This chain joins TRBV29-1 and TRBJ1-1, with TRBD1 matching 8 bases. Unmatched junction bases numbered 8, after V lost 5 bases and J lost 3 bases. This CDR3 has 14 amino acids. CDR1 is SQVTM and CDR2 is ANQGSEA in the germline V gene. CDR3 amino acids: CSVTPGQEYTEAFF. The CDR3 DNA, read in part, is TGCAGCGTTACTCCGGGACAGGAGTACACTGAA.

CDR3 residues: CASSVLLETQYF. CDR3 DNA (partial): TGTGCCAGCAGTGTTTTGTTAGAGACG. The chain couples TRBV6-1 to TRBJ2-3; D not resolved. The read halts 3 residues ahead of the CDR3 end, with the missing end drawn from the germline J gene. This CDR3 spans 12 amino acids. Germline-derived CDR1 and CDR2 are MNHNS and SASEGT.

CDR3 DNA (partial): TGTGCCAGCAGTGTCGAGGAGCGAGATACG. It specifies CASSVEERDT. The full CDR3 reads CASSVEERDTQYF. The gene calls are TRBV5-4 and TRBJ2-3; D not certain. The CDR3 extends 3 residues past the end of the read, so its final part is completed from the germline J gene. CDR3 length: 13 amino acids. CDR1 SGHNT and CDR2 YYREEE come from the germline V gene (reference sequence). V dropped 5 bases and J dropped 5 bases, with 12 bases sitting between them. Based on the CDR3 plus reference TRBV5-4 and TRBJ2-3, the full variable domain is ETGVTQSPTHLIKTRGQQVTLRCSSQSGHNTVSWYQQALGQGPQFIFQYYREEENGRGNFPPRFSGLQFPNYSSELNVNALELDDSALYLCASSVEERDTQYFGPGTRLTVL.

Remarks on this clone: The read ends 3 residues early relative to the CDR3; the germline J gene fills the gap. The chain has TRBV19 and TRBJ1-1, with TRBD1 as a possible D gene (6 bases). This CDR3 has 14 residues. Per germline, CDR1 LNHDA and CDR2 SQIVND (reference sequence). V lost 6 bases to trimming and J lost 0 bases, with 11 bases between them. The CDR3 loop is CASRAQGMNTEAFF. The part of the CDR3 DNA that was read is TGTGCCAGTAGGGCACAGGGCATGAACACTGAA.

With regard to this clone: The CDR3 extends 3 residues past the end of the read, so its final part is completed from the germline J gene. J is TRBJ2-7 and V is TRBV6-1; the match to TRBD1 covers 8 bases. V lost 4 bases and J lost 2; bases outside the gene matches: 4. Germline-derived CDR1 and CDR2 are MNHNS and SASEGT. The CDR3 is made up of 14 amino acids. CDR3 sequence reads: CASSARTGPYEQYF. The part of the CDR3 DNA that was read is TGTGCCAGCAGTGCACGGACAGGGCCCTACGAG.

Comment on this clone: The CDR3 goes on 3 residues after the read ends, and that part is filled in from the germline J gene. This chain links TRBV18 with TRBJ2-4, with D possibly TRBD2 on 6 matching bases. CDR1 is KGHSH and CDR2 is LQKENI in the germline V gene. There are 15 residues in the CDR3. Here the CDR3 reads CASSPGGDGSNGQYF. The part of the CDR3 DNA that was read is TGTGCCAGCTCACCAGGAGGGGATGGTAGTAATGGT.

A note on this clone: The read ends 3 residues early relative to the CDR3; the germline J gene fills the gap. V is TRBV6-2 or TRBV6-3 and J is TRBJ2-7; 7 bases map to TRBD2. V was clipped by 1 base and J by 2 bases; unmatched bases: 5. CDR3 length: 15 residues. Germline assignment: CDR1 MNHEY and CDR2 SVGEGT. CDR3 DNA (partial): TGTGCCAGCAGTTACTTCCTAGCGGACACCTACGAG. Translation gives CASSYFLADTYE. The whole CDR3 protein reads CASSYFLADTYEQYF.

On this clone: Read sequence stops 3 residues before the CDR3 end, and the germline J gene provides the missing end. The chain has TRBV18 and TRBJ2-2; D is undetermined. The length of the CDR3 is 14 residues. The germline V gene encodes CDR1 KGHSH and CDR2 LQKENI. The V end was cut by 3 bases, the J end by 6 bases, with 11 bases between. CDR3 amino acids: CASSPAEVPGELFF. The CDR3 DNA, read in part, is TGTGCCAGCTCACCGGCCGAGGTACCCGGGGAG.